This is a list of T cell receptor beta chains from one sample in a study of blood T cell repertoires in COVID-19. Profiling relied on immunoSEQ multiplex PCR, and the TCRdb table lists in-frame clones only, not all of them. The sample has a few hundred thousand clones, 75% to 90% seen once. Sequencing used peripheral blood. Receptor source: a woman aged 55-75 years with COVID-19, enrolled during active disease. The CDR3 runs from the conserved cysteine through the conserved F or W. Each record gives: D gene, clone size, V gene, J gene, CDR3 protein, CDR3 DNA. D genes are given only for firm matches. The listing skips clone size in some rows; elsewhere it reads once, few, many or a size class.

D gene: -; clone size: few; V gene: TRBV30; J gene: TRBJ1-6; CDR3 protein: CAWNTGTILHF; CDR3 DNA: TGTGCCTGGAACACGGGGACTATCCTCCACTTT
D gene: -; clone size: -; V gene: TRBV3-1/TRBV3-2; J gene: TRBJ1-2; CDR3 protein: CASSQEQAGGYTF; CDR3 DNA: TGTGCCAGCAGCCAAGAACAGGCCGGTGGCTACACCTTC
D gene: -; clone size: -; V gene: TRBV10-3; J gene: TRBJ2-4; CDR3 protein: CAISEGGSLYRDIQYF; CDR3 DNA: TGTGCCATCAGTGAAGGCGGCTCCCTCTATCGGGACATTCAGTACTTC
D gene: -; clone size: -; V gene: TRBV25-1; J gene: TRBJ1-1; CDR3 protein: CASSFLSPVTFTEAFF; CDR3 DNA: TGTGCCAGCAGTTTCCTCTCCCCAGTTACCTTCACTGAAGCTTTCTTT
D gene: TRBD1; clone size: -; V gene: TRBV5-1; J gene: TRBJ2-2; CDR3 protein: CASSPGQGDTGELFF; CDR3 DNA: TGCGCCAGCAGCCCGGGACAGGGAGACACCGGGGAGCTGTTTTTT
D gene: -; clone size: -; V gene: TRBV14; J gene: TRBJ1-1; CDR3 protein: CASRVATDTEAFF; CDR3 DNA: TGTGCCAGCAGAGTCGCAACGGACACTGAAGCTTTCTTT
D gene: -; clone size: -; V gene: TRBV14; J gene: TRBJ2-4; CDR3 protein: CASSPQGLNIQYF; CDR3 DNA: TGTGCCAGCAGCCCCCAGGGCTTGAACATTCAGTACTTC
D gene: TRBD1; clone size: -; V gene: TRBV5-1; J gene: TRBJ2-7; CDR3 protein: CASSSARDRSKEQYF; CDR3 DNA: TGCGCCAGCAGCTCCGCTCGGGACAGGTCCAAAGAGCAGTACTTC
D gene: -; clone size: few; V gene: TRBV20-1; J gene: TRBJ1-1; CDR3 protein: CSVSTRAEAFF; CDR3 DNA: TGCAGTGTATCTACTCGGGCTGAAGCTTTCTTT
D gene: -; clone size: few; V gene: TRBV24-1; J gene: TRBJ2-3; CDR3 protein: CATSGIGGGADTQYF; CDR3 DNA: TGTGCCACCAGTGGGATCGGTGGGGGCGCAGATACGCAGTATTTT
D gene: -; clone size: -; V gene: TRBV19; J gene: TRBJ1-4; CDR3 protein: CASSRYVGGTQEKLFF; CDR3 DNA: TGTGCCAGTAGTCGATATGTCGGGGGGACTCAAGAAAAACTGTTTTTT
D gene: -; clone size: -; V gene: TRBV18; J gene: TRBJ1-2; CDR3 protein: CASSPLLGREAGYTF; CDR3 DNA: TGTGCCAGCTCACCTCTACTGGGAAGGGAGGCGGGCTACACCTTC
D gene: TRBD2; clone size: -; V gene: TRBV6-2/TRBV6-3; J gene: TRBJ2-7; CDR3 protein: CASSYVPGGYSYEQYF; CDR3 DNA: TGTGCCAGCAGTTACGTTCCGGGGGGGTACTCCTACGAGCAGTACTTC
D gene: -; clone size: -; V gene: TRBV18; J gene: TRBJ1-2; CDR3 protein: CASSPRAGSINYGYTF; CDR3 DNA: TGTGCCAGCTCACCCAGGGCAGGGTCGATTAACTATGGCTACACCTTC
D gene: TRBD1; clone size: -; V gene: TRBV30; J gene: TRBJ1-3; CDR3 protein: CAWGRQGPGNTIYF; CDR3 DNA: TGTGCCTGGGGGAGACAGGGCCCTGGAAACACCATATATTTT
D gene: -; clone size: few; V gene: TRBV2; J gene: TRBJ2-3; CDR3 protein: CASSEGGPPSTDTQYF; CDR3 DNA: TGTGCCAGCAGTGAAGGAGGTCCCCCGAGCACAGATACGCAGTATTTT
D gene: -; clone size: few; V gene: TRBV29-1; J gene: TRBJ1-2; CDR3 protein: CSVEGDTSNYGYTF; CDR3 DNA: TGCAGCGTTGAAGGGGACACGTCTAACTATGGCTACACCTTC
D gene: TRBD2; clone size: once; V gene: TRBV3-1/TRBV3-2; J gene: TRBJ2-7; CDR3 protein: CASSLLAGGQDEQYF; CDR3 DNA: TGTGCCAGCAGCCTCCTAGCGGGGGGGCAGGACGAGCAGTACTTC
D gene: -; clone size: -; V gene: TRBV4-2; J gene: TRBJ1-1; CDR3 protein: CASSQDRRGWDTEAFF; CDR3 DNA: TGTGCCAGCAGCCAAGATAGGAGGGGATGGGACACTGAAGCTTTCTTT
D gene: TRBD1; clone size: -; V gene: TRBV5-1; J gene: TRBJ1-1; CDR3 protein: CASSWTGTGRFEAFF; CDR3 DNA: TGCGCCAGCAGCTGGACCGGGACAGGGAGGTTTGAAGCTTTCTTT
D gene: -; clone size: -; V gene: TRBV10-3; J gene: TRBJ2-7; CDR3 protein: CAISDTDRQYF; CDR3 DNA: TGTGCCATCAGTGACACAGACAGGCAGTACTTC
D gene: TRBD1; clone size: -; V gene: TRBV15; J gene: TRBJ1-3; CDR3 protein: CATSREGTAQGNTIYF; CDR3 DNA: TGTGCCACCAGCAGAGAGGGGACAGCCCAAGGAAACACCATATATTTT
D gene: -; clone size: -; V gene: TRBV7-8; J gene: TRBJ1-6; CDR3 protein: CASSLVRGDSPLHF; CDR3 DNA: TGTGCCAGCAGCTTAGTTCGCGGGGATTCACCCCTCCACTTT
D gene: -; clone size: -; V gene: TRBV7-2; J gene: TRBJ1-2; CDR3 protein: CASSPSAAASYGYTF; CDR3 DNA: TGTGCCAGCAGCCCCTCTGCGGCGGCAAGCTATGGCTACACCTTC